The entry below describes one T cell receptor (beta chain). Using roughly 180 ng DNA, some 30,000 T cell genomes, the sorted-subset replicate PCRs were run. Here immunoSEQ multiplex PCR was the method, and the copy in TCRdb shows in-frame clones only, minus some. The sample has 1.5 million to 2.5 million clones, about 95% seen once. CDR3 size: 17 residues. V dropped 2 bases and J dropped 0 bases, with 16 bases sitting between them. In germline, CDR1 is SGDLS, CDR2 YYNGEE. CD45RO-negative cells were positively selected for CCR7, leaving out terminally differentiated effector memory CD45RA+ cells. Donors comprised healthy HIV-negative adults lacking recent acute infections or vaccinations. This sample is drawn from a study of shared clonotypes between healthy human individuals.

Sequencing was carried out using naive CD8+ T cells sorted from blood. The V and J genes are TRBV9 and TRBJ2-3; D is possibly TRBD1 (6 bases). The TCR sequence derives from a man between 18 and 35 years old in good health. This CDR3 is CASSVAGTHTSTDTQYF. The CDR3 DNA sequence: TGTGCCAGCAGCGTGGCCGGGACACATACTAGCACAGATACGCAGTATTTT.